This T cell receptor beta chain was profiled in a study of CD8 T cells in Susac syndrome (dated 2019 in TCRdb). For the wider study: Among the sequenced Susac syndrome patients, 5 or 6 had clinically active disease and 8 or 9 were in clinical remission. At blood withdrawal, Susac syndrome patients were therapy-naive, treated with corticosteroids (with IVIg additionally given to some), or treated with IVIg alone. Whether CD8+ T cell activation and differentiation in Susac syndrome was antigen driven was tested using repertoire sequencing. Clonality of the CD8+ T cell repertoire was compared between roughly twelve healthy donors, approximately 14 Susac syndrome patients and around 16 multiple sclerosis patients. Broad study findings and their caveats: The TCR sequencing and HLA analysis was acknowledged to have included a relatively small number of individuals. In the total CD8+ and CD8+ TEMRA repertoires, over 15 and five Susac-specific public clones, respectively, were identified. CD8+ repertoires in Susac syndrome showed clonal expansion, which was highest in CD8+ TEMRA cells and was greater in clinically active patients than in remitting patients.

In the case of this clonotype: There is no known antigen for this receptor. Within one base of it there is no much larger clone, and no base qualities were kept.

RNA was extracted with the RNeasy kit and about 0.5 to 1 ug was reverse transcribed using random hexamers. The immunoSEQ multiplex PCR assay, covering 54 Vbeta and 13 Jbeta segments, was used to amplify TCR beta CDR3 regions. To correct PCR amplification bias, a synthetic template baseline was used for both primer optimization and computational correction. The source study handled its data this way. Reads were assigned to V, D and J genes according to IMGT and analyzed in immunoSEQ Analyzer, with only productive sequences retained. To calculate clonality, Shannon entropy was normalized by log2 of the number of productive unique sequences and then subtracted from one. For each patient and control, public and private clones were evaluated within the 100 most prevalent clones. A clone was defined as Susac-specific if it was absent from the healthy and MS cohorts, from 1052 published viral clones and from other ImmuneACCESS disease sequences. The raw public reads went through TCRdb reprocessing: fastp at Q25, MiXCR clone calling, in-frame beta chains kept. Every entry covers one CDR3 protein and lists the most common genes and DNA from its rows. It is TCRdb's table, rather than the study itself, that gives the V and J calls and clone size. This sample comprises about 190,000 distinct CDR3 sequences, around 93% of them detected only once. The ten top clones hold about 0.17% of the sample.

The CDR3 runs 14 amino acids, cysteine and phenylalanine included. The kept DNA is CDR3 alone, 42 bases in frame from the first base. V is clipped by 3 bases and J by 1 base, and the sequence between their germline boundaries is 5 bases long. As encoded in the germline V gene (reference sequence), CDR1 is SGHKS while CDR2 is YYEKEE. Peripheral blood CD8+ and CD4+ T cells from healthy donors, Susac syndrome patients and multiple sclerosis patients were profiled using high-throughput TCR beta sequencing. Recently defined diagnostic criteria for definite or probable disease were met by the Susac syndrome patients. Bulk CD8+ and CD4+ T cells were purified by magnetic negative isolation, while CD8+ TEMRA cells were enriched using FACS. Blood was collected in EDTA tubes and processed within 24 hours, with PBMCs isolated through density gradient centrifugation. PBMCs destined for TCR sequencing were cryopreserved in liquid nitrogen and later thawed in a 37 °C water bath. A purity of at least 90% was achieved for sorted or isolated CD4+, CD8+ and CD8+ TEMRA cells.

The chain is encoded by TRBV5-5 joined to TRBJ2-6; the D segment cannot be called with confidence. Sequenced input: CD8+ T cells from PBMCs. This TCR came from a human donor with Susac syndrome. The CDR3 region: CASSYGSGANVLTF. The nucleotides read TGTGCCAGCAGCTACGGGTCTGGGGCCAACGTCCTGACTTTC. Reference TRBV5-5 and TRBJ2-6 genes cover what lies past the CDR3, so the full variable domain is DAGVTQSPTHLIKTRGQQVTLRCSPISGHKSVSWYQQVLGQGPQFIFQYYEKEERGRGNFPDRFSARQFPNYSSELNVNALLLGDSALYLCASSYGSGANVLTFGAGSRLTVL.